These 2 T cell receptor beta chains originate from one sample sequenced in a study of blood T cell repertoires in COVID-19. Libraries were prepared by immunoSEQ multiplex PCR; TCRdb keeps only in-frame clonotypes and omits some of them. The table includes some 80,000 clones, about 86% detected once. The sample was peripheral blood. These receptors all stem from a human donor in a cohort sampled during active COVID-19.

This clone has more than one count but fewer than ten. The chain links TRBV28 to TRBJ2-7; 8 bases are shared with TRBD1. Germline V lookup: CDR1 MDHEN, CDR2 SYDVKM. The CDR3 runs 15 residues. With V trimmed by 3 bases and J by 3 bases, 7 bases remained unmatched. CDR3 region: CASSFIGQGGYEQYF. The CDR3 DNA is TGTGCCAGCAGTTTTATAGGACAGGGCGGCTACGAGCAGTACTTC.

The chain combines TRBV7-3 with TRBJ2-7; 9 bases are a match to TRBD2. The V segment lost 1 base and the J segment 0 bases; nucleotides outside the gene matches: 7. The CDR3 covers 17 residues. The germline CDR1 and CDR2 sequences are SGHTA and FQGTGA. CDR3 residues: CASSLKGSGRYSYEQYF. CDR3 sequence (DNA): TGTGCCAGCAGCTTAAAGGGAAGCGGGAGGTACTCCTACGAGCAGTACTTC.